This TCR beta chain was found in a study of blood T cell repertoires in COVID-19. Study at large: The United States, Italy and Spain were the sources of the acute and convalescent COVID-19 samples. In each case, the material was cDNA or gDNA derived from T cells, B-cell-depleted T cells, or PBMCs.

Per the germline V gene, CDR1 is SGHAT and CDR2 is FQNNGV. Trimming removed 1 base from V and 0 bases from J; junction bases left unmatched: 5. The CDR3 loop spans 16 amino acids. In the authors' methods: Scientists estimated how many nucleated cells there were by amplifying reference gene primers. Data came from immunoSEQ multiplex PCR; TCRdb stores just in-frame clones and leaves some out. V, J and clone size derive from that table, while D and trimming were established from the DNA sequence. The sample yields 30,000 to 40,000 clones, 90% seen once. This sequence originates from an elderly man with acute or convalescent COVID-19. Source material: peripheral blood. The chain uses TRBV11-2 and TRBJ2-5; 7 positions match TRBD2. This CDR3 reads CASSLVGGGHQETQYF. Here the CDR3 DNA reads TGTGCCAGCAGCTTAGTAGGCGGGGGTCACCAAGAGACCCAGTACTTC.